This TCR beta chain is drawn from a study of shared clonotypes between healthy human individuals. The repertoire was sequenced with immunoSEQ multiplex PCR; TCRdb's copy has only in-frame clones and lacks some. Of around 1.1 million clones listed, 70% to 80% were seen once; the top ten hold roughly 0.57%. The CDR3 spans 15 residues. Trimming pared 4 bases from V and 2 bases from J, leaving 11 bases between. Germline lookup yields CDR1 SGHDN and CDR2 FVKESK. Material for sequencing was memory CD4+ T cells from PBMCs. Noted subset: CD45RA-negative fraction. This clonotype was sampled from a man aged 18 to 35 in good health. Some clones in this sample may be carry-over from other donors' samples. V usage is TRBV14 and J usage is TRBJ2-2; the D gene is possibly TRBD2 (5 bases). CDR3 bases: TGTGCCAGCAGCCGCGGGCAGGTTAACACCGGGGAGCTGTTTTTT. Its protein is CASSRGQVNTGELFF.